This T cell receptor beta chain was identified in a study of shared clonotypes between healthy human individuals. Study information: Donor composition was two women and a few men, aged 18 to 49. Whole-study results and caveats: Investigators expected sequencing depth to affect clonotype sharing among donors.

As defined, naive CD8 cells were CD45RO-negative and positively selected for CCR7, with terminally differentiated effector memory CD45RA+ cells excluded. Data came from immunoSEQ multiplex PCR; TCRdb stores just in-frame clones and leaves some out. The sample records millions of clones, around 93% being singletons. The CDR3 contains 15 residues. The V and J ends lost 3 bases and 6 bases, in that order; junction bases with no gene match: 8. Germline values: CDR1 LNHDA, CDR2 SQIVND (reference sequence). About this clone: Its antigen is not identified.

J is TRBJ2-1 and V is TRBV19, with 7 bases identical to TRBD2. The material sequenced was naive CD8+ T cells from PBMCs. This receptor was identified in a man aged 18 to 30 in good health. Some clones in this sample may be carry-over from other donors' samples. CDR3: CASSIQAGPPNEQFF. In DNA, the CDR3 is TGTGCCAGTAGTATCCAAGCGGGACCCCCCAATGAGCAGTTCTTC.